The sample holds a few counts of the clone carrying this TCR beta chain. The table came from immunoSEQ multiplex PCR; TCRdb's copy has only in-frame clones and leaves some out. Of 15,000 or so clones in the sample, about three quarters were seen once. These data belong to a study of T cells after somatic rescue of genetic block. This CDR3 region has 15 residues. From germline, CDR1 is SGDLS and CDR2 YYNGEE. Trimming stripped 1 base from V and 2 bases from J, with 9 bases between. Sample: peripheral blood mononuclear cells (PBMCs). This sequence was found in a man aged 18 to 30. The V and J genes are TRBV9 and TRBJ2-2, with D tentatively TRBD2 (5 bases). The CDR3 protein is CASSVWTGNTGELFF. CDR3 in DNA: TGTGCCAGCAGCGTATGGACGGGAAACACCGGGGAGCTGTTTTTT.